This TCR beta chain stems from a study of human T cells and chemical hapten exposure. Turning to the study itself: Sensitization involved placing 2% DPC onto a roughly 2 cm by roughly 2 cm region of upper inner arm skin. On the upper back, patch tests were applied with 0.01% DPC and read at 6 days.

The time point is: pre-sensitization, week 0. This sample's treatment: therapeutic diphenylcyclopropenone sensitization with weekly scalp DPC. This clonotype appeared a few times. TCRdb processed the RACE reads anew with MiXCR; each CDR3 protein has one entry. In the table there are a few hundred thousand distinct CDR3 sequences, approximately 8.4% of which are singletons. Germline lookup yields CDR1 MNHNS and CDR2 SASEGT. The CDR3 runs 15 residues. The V segment lost 0 bases and the J segment 4 bases; nucleotides outside the gene matches: 4. The V and J genes are TRBV6-1 and TRBJ2-7, with TRBD1 identical over 9 bases. This receptor was identified in a woman aged 40 to 50 with alopecia areata. Some clones in this sample may be carry-over from other donors' samples. This sample comprised whole blood, obtained in connection with sensitization to the hapten diphenylcyclopropenone (DPC). CDR3 sequence reads: CASSEAPGQGYEQYF. CDR3 sequence (DNA): TGTGCCAGCAGTGAAGCCCCGGGACAGGGTTACGAGCAGTACTTC.